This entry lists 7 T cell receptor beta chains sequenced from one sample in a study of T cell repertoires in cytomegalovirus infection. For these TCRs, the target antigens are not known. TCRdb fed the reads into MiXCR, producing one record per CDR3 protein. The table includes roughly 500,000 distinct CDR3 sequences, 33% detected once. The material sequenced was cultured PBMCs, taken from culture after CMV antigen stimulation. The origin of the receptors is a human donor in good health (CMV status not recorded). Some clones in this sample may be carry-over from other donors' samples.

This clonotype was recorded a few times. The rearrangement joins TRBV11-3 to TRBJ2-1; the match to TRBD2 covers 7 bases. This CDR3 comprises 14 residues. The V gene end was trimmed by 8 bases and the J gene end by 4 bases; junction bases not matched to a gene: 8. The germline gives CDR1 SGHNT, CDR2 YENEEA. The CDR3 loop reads CASGGVSSYNEQFF. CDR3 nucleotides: TGTGCCAGCGGGGGGGTGTCTAGTTACAATGAGCAGTTCTTC.

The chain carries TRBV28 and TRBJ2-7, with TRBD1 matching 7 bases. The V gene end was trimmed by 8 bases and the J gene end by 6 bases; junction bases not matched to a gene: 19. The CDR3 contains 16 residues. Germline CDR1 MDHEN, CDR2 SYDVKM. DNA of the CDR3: TGTGCCAGCGAGTCCGCTGCCGGGACAGAGGCCCTCGAGCAGTACTTC. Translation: CASESAAGTEALEQYF.

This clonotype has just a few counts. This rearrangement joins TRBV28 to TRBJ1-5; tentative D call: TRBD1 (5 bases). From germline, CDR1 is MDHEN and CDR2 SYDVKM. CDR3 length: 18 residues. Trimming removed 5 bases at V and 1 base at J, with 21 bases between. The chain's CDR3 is CASSLHRGRVSSNQPQHF. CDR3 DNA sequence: TGTGCCAGCAGTCTCCACCGGGGCAGGGTATCGAGCAATCAGCCCCAGCATTTT.

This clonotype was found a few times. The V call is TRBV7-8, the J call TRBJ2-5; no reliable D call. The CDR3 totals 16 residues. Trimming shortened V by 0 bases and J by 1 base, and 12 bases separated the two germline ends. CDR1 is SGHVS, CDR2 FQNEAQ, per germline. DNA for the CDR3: TGTGCCAGCAGCTTAGCTTCGACGCCGGGCCAAGAGACCCAGTACTTC. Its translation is CASSLASTPGQETQYF.

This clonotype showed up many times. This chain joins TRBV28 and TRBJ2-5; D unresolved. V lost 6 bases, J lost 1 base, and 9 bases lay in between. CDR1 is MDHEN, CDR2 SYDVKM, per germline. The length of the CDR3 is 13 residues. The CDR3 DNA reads TGTGCCAGCAGCCCCGGCGGCCAAGAGACCCAGTACTTC. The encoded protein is CASSPGGQETQYF.

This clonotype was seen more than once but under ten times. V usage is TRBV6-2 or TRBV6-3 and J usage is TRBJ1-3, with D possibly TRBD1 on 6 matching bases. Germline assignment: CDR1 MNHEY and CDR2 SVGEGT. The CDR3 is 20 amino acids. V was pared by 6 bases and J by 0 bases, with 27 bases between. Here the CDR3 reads CASRTLLKGQRTFSGNTIYF. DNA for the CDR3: TGTGCCAGCAGAACACTCCTTAAAGGACAGCGTACCTTCTCTGGAAACACCATATATTTT.

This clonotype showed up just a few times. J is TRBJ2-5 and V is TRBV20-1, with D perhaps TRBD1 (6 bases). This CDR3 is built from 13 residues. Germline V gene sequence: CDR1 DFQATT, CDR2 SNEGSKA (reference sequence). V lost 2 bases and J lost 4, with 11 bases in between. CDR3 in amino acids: CSARKDSGETQYF. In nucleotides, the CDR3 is TGCAGTGCTAGAAAGGACAGTGGAGAGACCCAGTACTTC.